A single sample is the source of the 13 T cell receptor beta chains below, sequenced in a study of T cell responses to AZD1222 COVID-19 vaccine. TCRdb's table, derived via immunoSEQ multiplex PCR, lists solely in-frame clones and lacks some. The repertoire includes 150,000 to 200,000 clones, 90% to 95% of them detected once, and about 0.64% sits in the top ten. The sample here was peripheral blood, taken on day 0 of AZD1222 vaccination. These receptor sequences come from an adult in good health.

The chain employs TRBV7-9 and TRBJ1-2; 9 bases map to TRBD1. The CDR3 length is 17 residues. Germline trimming cut 2 bases from V and 6 bases from J; bases unmatched to any gene: 13. Germline V gene sequence: CDR1 SEHNR, CDR2 FQNEAQ (reference sequence). CDR3 DNA sequence: TGTGCCAGCAGCTTAAGGGACAGGGCCTATTCCACTCATGGCTACACCTTC. Translated: CASSLRDRAYSTHGYTF.

V and J are TRBV27 and TRBJ1-5, with 7 bases identical to TRBD1. CDR1 and CDR2 (germline): MNHEY, SMNVEV (reference sequence). V was clipped by 7 bases and J by 8 bases; unmatched bases: 14. This CDR3 has 15 amino acids. CDR3 region: CASTPDREGREPQHF. CDR3 in DNA: TGTGCCAGCACCCCTGACAGGGAGGGCCGGGAGCCCCAGCATTTT.

The CDR3 DNA reads TGCAGCGTTGTCAACGTTGATTATGGCTACACCTTC. This codes for CSVVNVDYGYTF. This chain links TRBV29-1 with TRBJ1-2; no reliable D call. There are 12 residues in the CDR3. V lost 4 bases, J lost 5 bases, and 11 bases lay in between. Germline values: CDR1 SQVTM, CDR2 ANQGSEA. The complete variable domain, with remaining parts taken from reference TRBV29-1 and TRBJ1-2, reads SAVISQKPSRDICQRGTSLTIQCQVDSQVTMMFWYRQQPGQSLTLIATANQGSEATYESGFVIDKFPISRPNLTFSTLTVSNMSPEDSSIYLCSVVNVDYGYTFGSGTRLTVV.

This chain links TRBV30 with TRBJ1-4; a weak D match, TRBD1 (5 bases). V was trimmed by 8 bases and J by 8 bases, leaving 12 bases between them. The CDR3 length is 11 residues. The germline V gene has CDR1 GTSNPN and CDR2 SVGIG (reference sequence). The CDR3, as DNA: TGTGCCAGAGGCAGGGACGAAAAACTGTTTTTT. Its translation is CARGRDEKLFF.

About this clone itself: Other nucleotide sequences in the sample specify the same CDR3. The rearrangement uses TRBV2 and TRBJ1-4; D not resolved. The V and J ends lost 4 bases and 7 bases respectively, with 4 bases between them. The germline V gene encodes CDR1 SNHLY and CDR2 FYNNEI. This CDR3 region has 11 residues. This CDR3 is CASSVGEKLFF. Written as DNA, the CDR3 is TGTGCCAGCAGTGTCGGTGAAAAACTGTTTTTT.

The chain uses TRBV28 and TRBJ2-1; 10 bases agree with TRBD2. The germline V gene encodes CDR1 MDHEN and CDR2 SYDVKM. There are 16 residues in the CDR3. Trimming removed 4 bases from V and 8 bases from J; junction bases left unmatched: 11. The CDR3 is CASSSLAGEAHDEQFF. CDR3 DNA: TGTGCCAGCAGTTCTCTAGCGGGAGAGGCGCACGATGAGCAGTTCTTC. Full variable domain (outside the CDR3, taken from reference TRBV28 and TRBJ2-1): DVKVTQSSRYLVKRTGEKVFLECVQDMDHENMFWYRQDPGLGLRLIYFSYDVKMKEKGDIPEGYSVSREKKERFSLILESASTNQTSMYLCASSSLAGEAHDEQFFGPGTRLTVL.

The V gene is TRBV7-9, the J gene TRBJ1-1; D is uncertain. Trimming shortened V by 1 base and J by 6 bases, and 12 bases separated the two germline ends. CDR1 SEHNR and CDR2 FQNEAQ come from the germline V gene (reference sequence). The CDR3 consists of 14 residues. The CDR3 DNA follows: TGTGCCAGCAGCTTAGGCGACCCAGGTGCTGAAGCTTTCTTT. Translation gives CASSLGDPGAEAFF.

A single count supports this clone. This sequence joins TRBV7-3 and TRBJ1-1; D gene ambiguous. V lost 5 bases and J lost 5, with 15 bases in between. The CDR3 has 14 amino acids. CDR1 and CDR2 from the germline V gene are SGHTA and FQGTGA. The CDR3 loop is CASSRTTELTEAFF. The CDR3 DNA reads TGTGCCAGCAGCCGAACCACCGAATTAACTGAAGCTTTCTTT.

The chain employs TRBV13 and TRBJ1-2; the D is unclear. The germline V gene has CDR1 PRHDT and CDR2 FYEKMQ (reference sequence). Trimming pared 6 bases from V and 0 bases from J, leaving 17 bases between. There are 16 residues in the CDR3. CDR3 amino acids: CASSSLATGTNYGYTF. The CDR3, as DNA: TGTGCCAGCAGTTCACTAGCGACGGGAACTAACTATGGCTACACCTTC.

The count of this clone is one. The rearrangement uses TRBV3-1 (or the pseudogene TRBV3-2) and TRBJ2-1, with 12 bases that match TRBD2. CDR1 is LGHDT, CDR2 YNNKEL, per germline (reference sequence). The CDR3 has 14 residues. V lost 4 bases to trimming and J lost 13 bases; unmatched junction nucleotides: 8. The DNA for the CDR3 is TGTGCCAGCAGCCTCGGGACTAGCGGGCGTCTTCAGTTCTTC. It yields the protein CASSLGTSGRLQFF.

This chain joins TRBV5-1 and TRBJ2-1; possible D gene TRBD2, 5 bases. The V end was cut by 0 bases, the J end by 0 bases, with 7 bases between. Germline-derived CDR1 and CDR2 are SGHRS and YFSETQ. The CDR3 runs to 15 residues. CDR3 nucleotide sequence: TGCGCCAGCAGCTTGGTGGGAGACTCCTACAATGAGCAGTTCTTC. Translating it yields CASSLVGDSYNEQFF.

V and J are TRBV7-6 and TRBJ2-3; no definite D call. CDR3 length: 13 amino acids. CDR1 and CDR2 (germline): SGHVS, FNYEAQ. Trimming took 5 bases from V and 2 from J, leaving 8 bases between them. CDR3 protein: CASSPNPTDTQYF. Here the CDR3 DNA reads TGTGCCAGCAGCCCTAATCCCACAGATACGCAGTATTTT.

This chain uses TRBV27 with TRBJ2-1, with 8 bases matching TRBD2. Germline V gene lookup returns CDR1 MNHEY and CDR2 SMNVEV (reference sequence). This CDR3 comprises 18 residues. The junction had 12 bases not matched to a gene; V was cut back by 1 base and J by 4 bases. CDR3 coding DNA: TGTGCCAGCAGTTTATTATTATCCGGGACTAGTAAATACAATGAGCAGTTCTTC. Translating it yields CASSLLLSGTSKYNEQFF.